The T cell receptor (beta chain) described here comes from a study of early stage breast cancer tumors (TCRdb year 2017). Turning to the overall study: Of the 16 invasive breast tumors, approximately 11 were found to be estrogen receptor-positive, progesterone receptor-positive and HER2-negative. About 70% of the 12 ER+/PR+/HER2- tumors were invasive ductal carcinomas, while the other four were invasive lobular carcinomas. The average read coverage per sample was roughly 9.5-fold. The samples as a whole yielded under 3,500,000 detected templates, corresponding to about 1 million unique clonotypes.

The study profiled bulk TCR beta-chain repertoires in matched peripheral blood, tumor and adjacent normal breast tissue taken from approximately 15 patients with early-stage breast cancer. Before surgery, about 5-11 mL of whole blood was collected into EDTA tubes and then processed within 2 hours. Ficoll-Paque centrifugation in SepMate-50 tubes was used to isolate peripheral blood mononuclear cells. PBMCs were cryopreserved in aliquots of roughly 2 to 4.5 million cells in roughly 90% FBS with 10% DMSO and kept in liquid nitrogen. The Qiagen AllPrep DNA/RNA Mini kit was used to extract genomic DNA. Each sample was amplified as two independent genomic DNA replicates: around 0.47 ug for blood and about 1.4 ug for tumor or normal breast. Following the manufacturer's instructions, the ImmunoSeq Intro kit was used to carry out TCRB sequencing on genomic DNA. Multiplex PCR was run for 30 to 40 cycles using proprietary primers and spike-in control sequences for absolute quantification. Single-end 150-bp reads were used to sequence an 87-bp fragment spanning the CDR3 and the flanking V and J genes. Each lane of an Illumina MiSeq using version 3.0 chemistry carried seven multiplexed samples, with two replicates per sample. The paper's processing steps were these. The vendor's proprietary pipeline handled the raw data processing, merging both replicates into a single result for each sample. Clonotypes were defined as productive rearrangements sharing the V-gene family, CDR3 amino acid sequence and J-gene segment. Clonality was calculated as 1 minus the normalized Shannon entropy (Pielou evenness) of TCRB abundances. To estimate T cell density, the total number of templates was divided by the input cell count, which was inferred from how much DNA went in. Recon was used with default parameters to estimate total repertoire diversity and clonality. A clonotype counted as tumor-enriched if its abundance in tumor exceeded 0.1% and was at least 32-fold higher than its abundance in normal breast. The table comes from immuneACCESS by way of TCRdb, which keeps in-frame sequences with V and J called. Part of the clones is missing from these tables; in studies checked, under half for an unresolved V gene and the rest for unknown reasons. V and J calls and clone size follow that table, whereas D and trimming were derived from the DNA. Across this sample there are approximately 52,000 clones, with 65% to 90% seen only once. The ten largest clones add up to around 1.5% of the sample.

The CDR3, cysteine through phenylalanine, is 16 amino acids long. The retained sequence is limited to the CDR3, 48 bases, with the frame set at the first base. CDR1 and CDR2, per the germline V gene, are SGHTA and FQGNSA. V loses 5 bases, J loses 2 bases, and the germline ends lie 18 bases apart. Overall study outcomes, separate from this receptor: Because the cohort was small, a breakdown by tumor subtype could not be done. Compared with adjacent normal breast tissue, tumors had higher clonality and 2 to 3-fold greater T cell density. Enriched TCRB sequences shared across patients were found to be mostly commonly generated sequences that were unlikely to play an important role in the tumor microenvironment. Greater similarity was observed between blood and normal breast repertoires than between blood and tumor repertoires, and tumor was distinguished from normal in about 85% of the 16 patients when each tissue was compared with blood. Sequencing bulk genomic DNA from unsorted cells could not capture chain pairing or functional markers like CD4, CD8 and FOXP3.

As regards this clone: The antigen this receptor binds is unknown. No clone much larger than this one lies a single base away; base qualities are absent.

Material for sequencing was blood. This receptor was identified in a person aged 50-59 years with breast cancer. In this chain, TRBV7-2 is recombined with TRBJ2-5; the D segment cannot be called with confidence. CDR3 sequence: CASSREEVYQQETQYF. Here is the DNA: TGTGCCAGCAGCCGAGAAGAGGTATACCAACAAGAGACCCAGTACTTC.